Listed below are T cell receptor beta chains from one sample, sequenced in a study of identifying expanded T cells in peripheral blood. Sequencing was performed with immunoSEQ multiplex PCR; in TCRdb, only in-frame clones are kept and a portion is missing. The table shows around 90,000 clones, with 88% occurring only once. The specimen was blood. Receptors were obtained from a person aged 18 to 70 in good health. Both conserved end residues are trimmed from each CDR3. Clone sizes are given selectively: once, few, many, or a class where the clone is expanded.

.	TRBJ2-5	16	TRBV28	ASSSYRQAGVGQETQY
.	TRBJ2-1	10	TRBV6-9	ASSSQNNEQF
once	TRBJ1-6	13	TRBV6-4	ASRLASSYNSPLH
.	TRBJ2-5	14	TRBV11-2	ASSGGTGGHVETQY
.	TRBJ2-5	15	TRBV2	ASSGGLAGGLQETQY
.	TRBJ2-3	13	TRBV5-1	ASSPGLSNTDTQY
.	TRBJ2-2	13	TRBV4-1	ASSQDLALTGELF
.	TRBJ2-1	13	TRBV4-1	ASSRGLERGSEQF
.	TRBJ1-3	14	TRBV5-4	ASSTNRGSSGNTIY
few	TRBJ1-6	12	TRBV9	ASSAGTGDSPLH
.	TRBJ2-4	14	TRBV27	ASSPTSGESQNIQY